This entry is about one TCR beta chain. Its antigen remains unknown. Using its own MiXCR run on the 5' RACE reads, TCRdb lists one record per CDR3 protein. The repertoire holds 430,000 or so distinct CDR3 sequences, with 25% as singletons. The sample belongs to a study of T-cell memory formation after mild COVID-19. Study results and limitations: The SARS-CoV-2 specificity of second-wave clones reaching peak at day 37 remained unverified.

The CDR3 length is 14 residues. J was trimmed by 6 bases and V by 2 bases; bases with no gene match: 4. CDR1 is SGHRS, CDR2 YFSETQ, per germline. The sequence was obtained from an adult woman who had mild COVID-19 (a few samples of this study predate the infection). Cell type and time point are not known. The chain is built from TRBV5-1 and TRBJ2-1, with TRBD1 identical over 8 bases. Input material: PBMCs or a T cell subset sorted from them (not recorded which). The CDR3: CASSFGQGINEQFF. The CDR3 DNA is TGCGCCAGCAGCTTCGGACAGGGTATCAATGAGCAGTTCTTC. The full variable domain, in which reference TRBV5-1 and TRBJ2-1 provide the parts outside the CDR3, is KAGVTQTPRYLIKTRGQQVTLSCSPISGHRSVSWYQQTPGQGLQFLFEYFSETQRNKGNFPGRFSGRQFSNSRSEMNVSTLELGDSALYLCASSFGQGINEQFFGPGTRLTVL.